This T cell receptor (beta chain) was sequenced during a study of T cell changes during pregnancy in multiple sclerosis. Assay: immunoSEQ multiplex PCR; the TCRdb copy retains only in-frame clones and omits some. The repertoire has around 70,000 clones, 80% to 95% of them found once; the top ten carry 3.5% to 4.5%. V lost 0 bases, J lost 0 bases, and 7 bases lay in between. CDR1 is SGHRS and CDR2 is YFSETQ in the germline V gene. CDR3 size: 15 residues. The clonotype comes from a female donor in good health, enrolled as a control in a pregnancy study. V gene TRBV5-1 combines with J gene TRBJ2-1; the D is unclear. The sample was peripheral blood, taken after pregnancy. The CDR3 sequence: CASSLVFRSYNEQFF. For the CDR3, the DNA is TGCGCCAGCAGCTTGGTATTCCGCTCCTACAATGAGCAGTTCTTC.